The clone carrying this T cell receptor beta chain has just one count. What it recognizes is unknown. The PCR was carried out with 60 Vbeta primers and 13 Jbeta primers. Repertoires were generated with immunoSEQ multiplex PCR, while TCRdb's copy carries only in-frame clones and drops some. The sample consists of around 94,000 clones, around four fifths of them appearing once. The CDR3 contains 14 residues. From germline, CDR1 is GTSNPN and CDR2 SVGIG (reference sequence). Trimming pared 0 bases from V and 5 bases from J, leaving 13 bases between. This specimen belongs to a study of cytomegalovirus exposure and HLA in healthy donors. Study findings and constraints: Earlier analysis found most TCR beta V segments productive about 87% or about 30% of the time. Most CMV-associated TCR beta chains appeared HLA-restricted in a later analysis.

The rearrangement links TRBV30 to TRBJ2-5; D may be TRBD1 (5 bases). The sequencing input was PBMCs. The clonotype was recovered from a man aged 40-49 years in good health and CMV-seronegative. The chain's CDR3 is CAWSVGGAGETQYF. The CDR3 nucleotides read TGTGCCTGGAGTGTGGGTGGGGCAGGTGAGACCCAGTACTTC.